A single sample gave rise to the 12 T cell receptor beta chains below, sequenced in a study of blood T cell repertoires in COVID-19. The table came from immunoSEQ multiplex PCR; TCRdb's copy has only in-frame clones and leaves some out. The sample carries roughly 260,000 clones, approximately 92% recorded once. The sample taken for sequencing was peripheral blood. These receptors came from a young adult with COVID-19, enrolled during active disease.

The chain uses TRBV28 and TRBJ2-7, with TRBD1 matching over 7 bases. Germline V gene lookup returns CDR1 MDHEN and CDR2 SYDVKM. The CDR3 sequence is 14 residues long. V lost 6 bases to trimming and J lost 0 bases; unmatched junction nucleotides: 5. CDR3: CASSRDRASYEQYF. The CDR3 nucleotides read TGTGCCAGCAGCCGCGACAGGGCCTCCTACGAGCAGTACTTC. The complete variable domain, with remaining parts taken from reference TRBV28 and TRBJ2-7, reads DVKVTQSSRYLVKRTGEKVFLECVQDMDHENMFWYRQDPGLGLRLIYFSYDVKMKEKGDIPEGYSVSREKKERFSLILESASTNQTSMYLCASSRDRASYEQYFGPGTRLTVT.

This rearrangement joins TRBV4-2 to TRBJ2-3; 12 bases fit TRBD2. Looked up from germline, CDR1 is LGHNA and CDR2 is YNFKEQ. CDR3 length: 18 amino acids. The V segment lost 0 bases and the J segment 0 bases; nucleotides outside the gene matches: 4. CDR3 DNA sequence: TGTGCCAGCAGCCAAGAATCACTAGCGGGAGGCAGCACAGATACGCAGTATTTT. Protein product: CASSQESLAGGSTDTQYF.

The chain has TRBV2 and TRBJ2-7; D is ambiguous. This CDR3 is 12 amino acids long. Looked up from germline, CDR1 is SNHLY and CDR2 is FYNNEI. V was pared by 5 bases and J by 4 bases, with 9 bases between. In DNA, the CDR3 is TGTGCCAGCAGTTCTAGAGGATACGAGCAGTACTTC. It is translated as CASSSRGYEQYF.

The chain couples TRBV5-6 to TRBJ1-1; a possible D gene is TRBD1 (6 bases). The CDR3 length is 13 residues. V was shortened by 5 bases and J by 2 bases, with 10 bases between the two germline ends. CDR1 and CDR2 from the germline V gene are SGHDT and YYEEEE. This chain's CDR3 is CASSRQANTEAFF. CDR3 DNA sequence: TGTGCCAGCAGTCGACAGGCCAACACTGAAGCTTTCTTT.

This chain uses TRBV2 with TRBJ1-5; 8 positions match TRBD1. Germline CDR1 is SNHLY and CDR2 is FYNNEI. Losses at the gene ends were 5 bases for V and 7 bases for J; bases not matched to a gene: 7. The CDR3 extends over 14 amino acids. The CDR3 region is CASSTTGGRQPQHF. The CDR3 DNA is TGTGCCAGCAGTACCACAGGGGGTAGACAGCCCCAGCATTTT. Full variable domain (missing parts from reference TRBV2 and TRBJ1-5): EPEVTQTPSHQVTQMGQEVILRCVPISNHLYFYWYRQILGQKVEFLVSFYNNEISEKSEIFDDQFSVERPDGSNFTLKIRSTKLEDSAMYFCASSTTGGRQPQHFGDGTRLSIL.

This clone was picked up one time. V and J are TRBV27 and TRBJ1-1, with D tentatively TRBD1 (5 bases). CDR1 is MNHEY, CDR2 SMNVEV, per germline (reference sequence). Trimming cost V 1 base and J 5 bases, with 8 bases left between them. The CDR3 is 13 amino acids. The CDR3 is CASSLWRGTEAFF. CDR3 sequence (DNA): TGTGCCAGCAGTTTATGGAGGGGAACTGAAGCTTTCTTT.

The V call is TRBV25-1, the J call TRBJ1-4, with no clear D. Germline CDR1 is MGHDK and CDR2 is SYGVNS. The length of the CDR3 is 15 residues. V lost 4 bases and J lost 4, with 13 bases in between. CDR3 protein: CASSVLDGLNEKLFF. The CDR3 bases are TGTGCCAGCAGTGTCCTGGACGGACTTAATGAAAAACTGTTTTTT.

V usage is TRBV29-1 and J usage is TRBJ2-2; tentatively, D is TRBD2 (6 bases). The CDR3 spans 14 residues. The germline gives CDR1 SQVTM, CDR2 ANQGSEA. V was shortened by 4 bases and J by 1 base, with 10 bases between the two germline ends. CDR3 sequence: CSVAGTENTGELFF. DNA of the CDR3: TGCAGCGTTGCCGGGACTGAGAACACCGGGGAGCTGTTTTTT.

In this sample, this clone turned up a few times. The genes are TRBV5-6 and TRBJ1-6, with D perhaps matching TRBD1 (6 bases). V was clipped by 4 bases and J by 6 bases, with 8 bases between them. Looked up from germline, CDR1 is SGHDT and CDR2 is YYEEEE. The CDR3 loop spans 13 amino acids. Here the CDR3 reads CASSADSNSPLHF. Here the CDR3 DNA reads TGTGCCAGCAGCGCGGACAGTAATTCACCCCTCCACTTT.

This rearrangement joins TRBV6-6 to TRBJ2-1; D is uncertain. The V gene's germline CDR1 is MNHNY and CDR2 SVGAGI (reference sequence). Trimming left V 4 bases short and J 8 bases short, with 6 bases between. The length of the CDR3 is 11 residues. As DNA, the CDR3 is TGTGCCAGCAGTTTTGGAGATGAGCAGTTCTTC. Translated: CASSFGDEQFF.

This clone has a single count. The gene calls are TRBV19 and TRBJ1-1, with D perhaps TRBD1 (5 bases). Germline values: CDR1 LNHDA, CDR2 SQIVND (reference sequence). The V gene lost 8 bases and the J gene lost 8 bases, with 9 bases spanning the gap. This CDR3 is built from 10 residues. CDR3 coding DNA: TGTGCCAGTTCTCAGGGCGAAGCTTTCTTT. Translating gives CASSQGEAFF. The variable domain in full, completed from reference TRBV19 and TRBJ1-1, reads DGGITQSPKYLFRKEGQNVTLSCEQNLNHDAMYWYRQDPGQGLRLIYYSQIVNDFQKGDIAEGYSVSREKKESFPLTVTSAQKNPTAFYLCASSQGEAFFGQGTRLTVV.

The J gene is TRBJ1-3, the V gene TRBV21-1. TRBV21-1 is a listed pseudogene. This CDR3 has 18 amino acids. The CDR3 nucleotides are TGTGCCCCCCCCCTGGACGGGGGAAGGATGTTTTGTGGAAACACCATATATTTT. It yields the protein CAPPLDGGRMFCGNTIYF.